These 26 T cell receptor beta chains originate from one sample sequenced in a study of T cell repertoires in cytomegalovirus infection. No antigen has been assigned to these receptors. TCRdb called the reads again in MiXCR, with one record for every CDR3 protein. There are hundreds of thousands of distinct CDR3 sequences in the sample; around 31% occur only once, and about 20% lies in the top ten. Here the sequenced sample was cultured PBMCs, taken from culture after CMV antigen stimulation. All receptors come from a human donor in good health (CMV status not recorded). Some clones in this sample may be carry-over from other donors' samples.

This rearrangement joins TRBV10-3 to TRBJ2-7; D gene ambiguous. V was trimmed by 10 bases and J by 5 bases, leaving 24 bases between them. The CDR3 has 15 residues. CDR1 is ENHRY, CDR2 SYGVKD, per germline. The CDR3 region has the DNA TGTGCCACCCTGCAATCCGTTATTGGTGTAGACGAGCAGTACTTC. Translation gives CATLQSVIGVDEQYF.

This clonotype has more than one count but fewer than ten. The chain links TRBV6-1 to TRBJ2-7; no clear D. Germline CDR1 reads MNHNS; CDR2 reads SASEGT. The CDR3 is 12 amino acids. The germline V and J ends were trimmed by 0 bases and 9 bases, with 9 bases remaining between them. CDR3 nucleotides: TGTGCCAGCAGTGAAGCTTTCGGTGGGCAGTACTTC. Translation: CASSEAFGGQYF.

CDR3 coding DNA: TGTGCCAGCAGTGAATGGGGCAGGGACACTGAAGCTTTCTTT. Its translation is CASSEWGRDTEAFF. This sequence joins TRBV25-1 and TRBJ1-1; TRBD1 is a possible D gene (5 bases). The germline V and J ends were trimmed by 1 base and 3 bases, with 9 bases remaining between them. Germline lookup yields CDR1 MGHDK and CDR2 SYGVNS. The CDR3 sequence is 14 residues long.

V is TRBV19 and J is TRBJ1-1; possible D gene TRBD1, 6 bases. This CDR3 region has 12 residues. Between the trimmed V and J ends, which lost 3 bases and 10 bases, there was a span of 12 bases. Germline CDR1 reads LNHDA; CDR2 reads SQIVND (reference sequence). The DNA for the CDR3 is TGTGCCAGTAGTATCCGGGACACCGCAGCTTTCTTT. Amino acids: CASSIRDTAAFF.

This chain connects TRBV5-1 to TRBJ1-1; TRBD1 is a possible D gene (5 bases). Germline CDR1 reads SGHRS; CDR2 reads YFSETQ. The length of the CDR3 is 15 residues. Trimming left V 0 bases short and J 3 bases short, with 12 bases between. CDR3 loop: CASSLEGPGDTEAFF. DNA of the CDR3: TGCGCCAGCAGCTTGGAGGGGCCCGGGGACACTGAAGCTTTCTTT.

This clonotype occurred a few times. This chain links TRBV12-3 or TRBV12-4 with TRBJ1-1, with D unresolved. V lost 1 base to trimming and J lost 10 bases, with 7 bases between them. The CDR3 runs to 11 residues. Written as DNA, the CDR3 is TGTGCCAGCAGTTTAGGCGATGGAGCTTTCTTT. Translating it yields CASSLGDGAFF.

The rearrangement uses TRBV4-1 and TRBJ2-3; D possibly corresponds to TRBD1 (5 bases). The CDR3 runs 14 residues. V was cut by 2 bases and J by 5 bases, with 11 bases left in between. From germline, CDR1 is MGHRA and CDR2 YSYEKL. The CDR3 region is CASSQSRGVDTQYF. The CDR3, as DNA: TGCGCCAGCAGCCAATCTAGGGGTGTAGATACGCAGTATTTT.

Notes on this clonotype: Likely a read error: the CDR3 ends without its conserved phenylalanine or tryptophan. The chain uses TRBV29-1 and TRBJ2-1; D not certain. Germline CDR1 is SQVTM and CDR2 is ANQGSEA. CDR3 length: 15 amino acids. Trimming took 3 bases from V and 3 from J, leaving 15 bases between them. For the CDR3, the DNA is TGCAGCGTTGATACGGGTAGCCATTTCTACAATGAGCAGTTCTAC. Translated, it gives CSVDTGSHFYNEQFY.

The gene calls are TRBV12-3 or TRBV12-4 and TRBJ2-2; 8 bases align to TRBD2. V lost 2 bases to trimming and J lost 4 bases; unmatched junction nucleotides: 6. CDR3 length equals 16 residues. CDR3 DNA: TGTGCCAGCAGTTTAAGAGCGGGGGTTCGCACCGGGGAGCTGTTTTTT. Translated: CASSLRAGVRTGELFF.

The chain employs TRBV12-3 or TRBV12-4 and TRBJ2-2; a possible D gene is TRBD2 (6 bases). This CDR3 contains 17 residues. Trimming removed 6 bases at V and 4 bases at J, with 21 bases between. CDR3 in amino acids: CASRGGSGSAATGELFF. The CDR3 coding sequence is TGTGCCAGCAGGGGGGGTTCAGGGTCCGCGGCCACCGGGGAGCTGTTTTTT.

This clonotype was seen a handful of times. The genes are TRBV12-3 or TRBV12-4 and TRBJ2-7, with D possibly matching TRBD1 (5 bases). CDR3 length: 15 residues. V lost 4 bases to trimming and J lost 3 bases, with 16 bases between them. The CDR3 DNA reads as TGTGCCAGCAGTTACACAGGAGCCTCGGGCTACGAGCAGTACTTC. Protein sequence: CASSYTGASGYEQYF.

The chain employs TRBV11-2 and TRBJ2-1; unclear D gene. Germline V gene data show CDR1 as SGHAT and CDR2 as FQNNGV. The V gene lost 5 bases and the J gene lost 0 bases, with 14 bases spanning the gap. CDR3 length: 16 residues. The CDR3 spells CASSAYPLSSYNEQFF. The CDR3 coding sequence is TGTGCCAGCAGCGCCTACCCCCTAAGCTCCTACAATGAGCAGTTCTTC.

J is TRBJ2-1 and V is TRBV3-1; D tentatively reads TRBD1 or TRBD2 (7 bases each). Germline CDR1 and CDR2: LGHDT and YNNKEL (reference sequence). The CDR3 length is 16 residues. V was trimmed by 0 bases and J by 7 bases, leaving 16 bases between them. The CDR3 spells CASSQEGEGATNEQFF. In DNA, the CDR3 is TGTGCCAGCAGCCAAGAAGGGGAGGGGGCGACGAATGAGCAGTTCTTC.

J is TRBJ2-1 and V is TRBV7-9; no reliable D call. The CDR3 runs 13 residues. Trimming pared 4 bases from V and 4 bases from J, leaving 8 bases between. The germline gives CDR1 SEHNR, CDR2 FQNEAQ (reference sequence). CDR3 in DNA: TGTGCCAGCAGCTCCACCATGTACAATGAGCAGTTCTTC. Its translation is CASSSTMYNEQFF.

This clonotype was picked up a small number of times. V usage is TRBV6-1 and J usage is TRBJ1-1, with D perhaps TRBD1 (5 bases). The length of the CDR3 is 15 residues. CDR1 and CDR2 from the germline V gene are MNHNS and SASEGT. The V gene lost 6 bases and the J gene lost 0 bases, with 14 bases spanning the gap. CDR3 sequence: CASSGGRGMNTEAFF. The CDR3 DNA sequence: TGTGCCAGCAGCGGAGGTAGGGGCATGAACACTGAAGCTTTCTTT.

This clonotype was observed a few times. Written as DNA, the CDR3 is TGTGCCAGCAGCCCGCGGGACAGGGGATGGAACACTGAAGCTTTCTTT. Its translation: CASSPRDRGWNTEAFF. This sequence joins TRBV11-1 and TRBJ1-1, with TRBD1 matching over 10 bases. V gave up 5 bases and J gave up 1 base; unmatched junction bases: 7. From germline, CDR1 is SGHAT and CDR2 FQDESV (reference sequence). This CDR3 spans 16 amino acids.

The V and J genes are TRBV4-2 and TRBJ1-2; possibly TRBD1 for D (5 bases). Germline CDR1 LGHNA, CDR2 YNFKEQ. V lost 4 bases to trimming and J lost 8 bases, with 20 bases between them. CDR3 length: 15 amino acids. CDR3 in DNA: TGTGCCAGCAGCCGACAACACGGCGGGGGGTTGGGCTACACCTTC. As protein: CASSRQHGGGLGYTF.

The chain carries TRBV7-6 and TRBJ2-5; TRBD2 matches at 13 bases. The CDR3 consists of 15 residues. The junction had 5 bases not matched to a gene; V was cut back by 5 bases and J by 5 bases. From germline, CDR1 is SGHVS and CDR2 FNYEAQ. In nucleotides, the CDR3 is TGTGCCAGCAGCCAAGGACTAGCGGGAGTTGAGACCCAGTACTTC. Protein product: CASSQGLAGVETQYF.

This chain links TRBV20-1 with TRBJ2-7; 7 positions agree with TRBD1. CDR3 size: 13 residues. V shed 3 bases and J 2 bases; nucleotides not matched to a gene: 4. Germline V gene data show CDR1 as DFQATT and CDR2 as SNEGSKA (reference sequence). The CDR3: CSASGDSPYEQYF. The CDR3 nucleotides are TGCAGTGCTAGTGGGGACAGTCCCTACGAGCAGTACTTC.

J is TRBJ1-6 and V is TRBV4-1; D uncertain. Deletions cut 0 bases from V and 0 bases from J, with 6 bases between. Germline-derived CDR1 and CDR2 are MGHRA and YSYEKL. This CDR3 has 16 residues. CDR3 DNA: TGCGCCAGCAGCCAAGAGCGGAGCTCCTATAATTCACCCCTCCACTTT. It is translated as CASSQERSSYNSPLHF.

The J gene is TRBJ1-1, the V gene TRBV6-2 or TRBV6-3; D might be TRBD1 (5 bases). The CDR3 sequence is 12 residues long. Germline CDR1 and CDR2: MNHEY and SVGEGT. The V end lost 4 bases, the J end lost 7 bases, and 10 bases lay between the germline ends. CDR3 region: CASSFRGGEAFF. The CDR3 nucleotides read TGTGCCAGCAGTTTTAGGGGCGGTGAAGCTTTCTTT.

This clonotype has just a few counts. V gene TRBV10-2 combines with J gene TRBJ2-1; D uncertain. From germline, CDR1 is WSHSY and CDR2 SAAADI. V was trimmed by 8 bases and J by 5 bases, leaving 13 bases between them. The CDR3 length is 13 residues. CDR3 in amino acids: CASCEVRDNEQFF. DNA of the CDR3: TGCGCCAGCTGCGAGGTCCGGGACAATGAGCAGTTCTTC.

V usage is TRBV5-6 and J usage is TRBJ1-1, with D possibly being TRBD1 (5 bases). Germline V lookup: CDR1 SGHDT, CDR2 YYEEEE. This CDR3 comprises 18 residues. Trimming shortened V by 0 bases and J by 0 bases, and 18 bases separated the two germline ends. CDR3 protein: CASSLAGGRGPMNTEAFF. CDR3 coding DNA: TGTGCCAGCAGCTTGGCCGGTGGGAGGGGACCCATGAACACTGAAGCTTTCTTT.

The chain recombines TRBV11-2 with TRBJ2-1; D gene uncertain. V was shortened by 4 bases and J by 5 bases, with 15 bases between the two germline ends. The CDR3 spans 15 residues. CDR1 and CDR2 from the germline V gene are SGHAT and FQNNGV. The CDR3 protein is CASSSPRLPHNEQFF. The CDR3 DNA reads TGTGCCAGCAGCTCCCCAAGACTCCCTCACAATGAGCAGTTCTTC.

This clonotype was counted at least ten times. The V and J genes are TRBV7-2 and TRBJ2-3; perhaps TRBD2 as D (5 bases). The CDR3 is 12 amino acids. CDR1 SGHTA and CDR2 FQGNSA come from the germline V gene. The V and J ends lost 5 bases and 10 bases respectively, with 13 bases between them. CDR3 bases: TGTGCCAGCAGCCTATATATCGGGGCGCAGTATTTT. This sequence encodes CASSLYIGAQYF.

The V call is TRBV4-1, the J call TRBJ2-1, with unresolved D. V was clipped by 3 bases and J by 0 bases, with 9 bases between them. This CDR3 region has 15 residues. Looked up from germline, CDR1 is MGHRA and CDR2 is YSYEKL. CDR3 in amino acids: CASSHIKSSYNEQFF. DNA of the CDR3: TGCGCCAGCAGCCACATTAAAAGCTCCTACAATGAGCAGTTCTTC.